Presented here are 23 T cell receptor beta chains from one specimen sequenced in a study of blood T cell repertoires in COVID-19. TCRdb keeps only in-frame clones here, not all; method: immunoSEQ multiplex PCR. Among some 96,000 clones listed, approximately 86% were seen once. Sample: peripheral blood. Receptors were obtained from a man aged 50 or older with acute or convalescent COVID-19.

The chain employs TRBV4-1 and TRBJ2-7; 8 bases are a match to TRBD2. Losses at the gene ends were 1 base for V and 1 base for J; bases not matched to a gene: 6. The CDR3 loop spans 16 amino acids. Germline V CDR1 and CDR2: MGHRA, YSYEKL. CDR3 DNA: TGCGCCAGCAGCCAAGGCCCAGCGGGGGAGTCCTACGAGCAGTACTTC. Amino acids: CASSQGPAGESYEQYF.

This clone was recorded a few times. As DNA, the CDR3 is TGTGCCAGCAAGGACAGGGAGGGAGCTTTCTTT. It codes for CASKDREGAFF. The chain combines TRBV6-5 with TRBJ1-1; 8 nucleotides align to TRBD1. The CDR3 consists of 11 residues. Germline V gives CDR1 MNHEY, CDR2 SVGAGI. Losses at the gene ends were 7 bases for V and 10 bases for J; bases not matched to a gene: 5.

J is TRBJ2-6 and V is TRBV27, with D possibly TRBD2 on 5 matching bases. Germline values: CDR1 MNHEY, CDR2 SMNVEV (reference sequence). This CDR3 has 15 amino acids. V lost 4 bases and J lost 1, with 8 bases in between. DNA for the CDR3: TGTGCCAGCAGTTCGGCGGGTTCTGGGGCCAACGTCCTGACTTTC. This sequence encodes CASSSAGSGANVLTF.

The gene calls are TRBV7-9 and TRBJ2-3, with 9 bases identical to TRBD2. The V gene's germline CDR1 is SEHNR and CDR2 FQNEAQ (reference sequence). This CDR3 is 17 amino acids long. V shed 6 bases, J shed 2 bases, and the junction held 12 bases outside the gene matches. CDR3 sequence (DNA): TGTGCCAGCAGACCCGGACTAGCGACATTCTTCACAGATACGCAGTATTTT. It encodes CASRPGLATFFTDTQYF.

As concerns this clone: The junction departs from the called germline gene at one end, perhaps through a read error. The J gene is TRBJ1-4, the V gene TRBV18; 8 bases agree with TRBD1. The length of the CDR3 is 14 residues. Germline CDR1 is KGHSH and CDR2 is LQKENI. This chain's CDR3 is CASSPPDRDEQLFF. Here the CDR3 DNA reads TGTGCCAGCTCACCACCGGACAGGGATGAACAACTGTTTTTT. The full variable domain, completed using reference TRBV18 and TRBJ1-4, is NAGVMQNPRHLVRRRGQEARLRCSPMKGHSHVYWYRQLPEEGLKFMVYLQKENIIDESGMPKERFSAEFPKEGPSILRIQQVVRGDSAAYFCASSPPDRDEQLFFGSGTQLSVL.

The chain employs TRBV6-2 or TRBV6-3 and TRBJ2-1; D is possibly TRBD1 (6 bases). This CDR3 has 15 residues. Between the trimmed V and J ends, which lost 4 bases and 1 base, there was a span of 11 bases. Looked up from germline, CDR1 is MNHEY and CDR2 is SVGEGT. CDR3 sequence (DNA): TGTGCCAGCAGTTCTAGGACAGCTTCCTACAATGAGCAGTTCTTC. It yields the protein CASSSRTASYNEQFF.

The genes are TRBV5-6 and TRBJ1-4, with 10 bases identical to TRBD1. This CDR3 comprises 17 residues. Germline V gene data show CDR1 as SGHDT and CDR2 as YYEEEE. With V trimmed by 4 bases and J by 7 bases, 13 bases remained unmatched. CDR3 loop: CASSIPGQGEEGEKLFF. CDR3 DNA: TGTGCCAGCAGCATCCCTGGACAGGGGGAAGAGGGTGAAAAACTGTTTTTT.

The genes are TRBV7-9 and TRBJ1-5; a weak D match, TRBD1 (6 bases). Germline-derived CDR1 and CDR2 are SEHNR and FQNEAQ (reference sequence). The CDR3 length is 15 residues. V dropped 6 bases and J dropped 3 bases, with 15 bases sitting between them. Here the CDR3 reads CASSSGQFYNQPQHF. CDR3 in DNA: TGTGCCAGCAGTTCAGGACAGTTCTACAATCAGCCCCAGCATTTT.

The CDR3 spells CASSQSLRPYEQYF. For the CDR3, the DNA is TGCGCCAGCAGTCAATCCTTGAGGCCATACGAGCAGTACTTC. The chain links TRBV23-1 to TRBJ2-7; D is unclear. TRBV23-1 is assigned to the ORF class and has an uncertain function. The germline V and J ends were trimmed by 0 bases and 4 bases, with 10 bases remaining between them. This CDR3 comprises 14 residues.

This clone was seen just once. The chain couples TRBV7-2 to TRBJ2-7, with 7 bases identical to TRBD1. The CDR3 is made up of 17 amino acids. CDR1 and CDR2 from the germline V gene are SGHTA and FQGNSA. Trimming removed 5 bases from V and 5 bases from J; junction bases left unmatched: 18. The CDR3 nucleotides are TGTGCCAGCAGCCAACTGGGCGGAAGGGGGCAGGGCAACGAGCAGTACTTC. This translates into CASSQLGGRGQGNEQYF.

The table lists this clone with many counts. V usage is TRBV25-1 and J usage is TRBJ2-2; tentatively, D is TRBD2 (6 bases). V gave up 6 bases and J gave up 3 bases, with 14 bases separating them. Germline assignment: CDR1 MGHDK and CDR2 SYGVNS. The CDR3 has 15 residues. The CDR3 here is CASRGRGTYTGELFF. CDR3 DNA sequence: TGTGCCAGCAGAGGACGCGGGACTTACACCGGGGAGCTGTTTTTT.

This chain connects TRBV27 to TRBJ2-3, with 8 nucleotides matching TRBD1. Germline V gene lookup returns CDR1 MNHEY and CDR2 SMNVEV (reference sequence). CDR3 length: 16 residues. J lost 0 bases, V lost 5 bases, and 7 bases had no gene match. The CDR3 DNA sequence: TGTGCCAGCAGTACCTGGACAGGGCCTAGCACAGATACGCAGTATTTT. This sequence encodes CASSTWTGPSTDTQYF.

The chain employs TRBV5-4 and TRBJ2-7; TRBD2 is a possible D gene (6 bases). Looked up from germline, CDR1 is SGHNT and CDR2 is YYREEE (reference sequence). CDR3 length: 15 residues. Trimming took 4 bases from V and 3 from J, leaving 17 bases between them. Written as DNA, the CDR3 is TGTGCCAGCAGCACCGACCGCCGGGGGATCTACGAGCAGTACTTC. Translation: CASSTDRRGIYEQYF.

The V call is TRBV6-5, the J call TRBJ1-1; unclear D gene. V was cut by 6 bases and J by 6 bases, with 11 bases left in between. The CDR3 sequence is 12 residues long. The germline V gene encodes CDR1 MNHEY and CDR2 SVGAGI. CDR3 region: CASRAVSAEAFF. The CDR3 DNA reads as TGTGCCAGCAGAGCTGTGAGTGCTGAAGCTTTCTTT.

V usage is TRBV23-1 and J usage is TRBJ1-5, with D tentatively TRBD1 (6 bases). TRBV23-1 is an ORF, and what it does is uncertain. The germline V and J ends were trimmed by 4 bases and 3 bases, with 13 bases remaining between them. This CDR3 comprises 15 residues. The CDR3 DNA reads as TGCGCCAGCAGTCGCTGGGACATCCTCAATCAGCCCCAGCATTTT. Its translation: CASSRWDILNQPQHF.

The chain recombines TRBV19 with TRBJ2-5; TRBD2 matches 8 bases. CDR3 length: 12 residues. CDR1 and CDR2 (germline): LNHDA, SQIVND (reference sequence). Trimming cost V 5 bases and J 4 bases; bases outside gene matches: 0. The CDR3 loop is CASSAGGETQYF. As DNA, the CDR3 is TGTGCCAGTAGTGCGGGAGGAGAGACCCAGTACTTC.

The V gene is TRBV11-3, the J gene TRBJ2-2; 11 bases map to TRBD2. This CDR3 region has 15 residues. The V gene's germline CDR1 is SGHNT and CDR2 YENEEA. Trimming took 5 bases from V and 4 from J; bases not matched to a gene: 3. As DNA, the CDR3 is TGTGCCAGCAGCCCCGGACTAGCGGGCACCGGGGAGCTGTTTTTT. Its translation is CASSPGLAGTGELFF.

The V and J genes are TRBV20-1 and TRBJ2-5; TRBD2 aligns across 12 bases. The CDR3 consists of 14 residues. Per germline, CDR1 DFQATT and CDR2 SNEGSKA (reference sequence). V shed 3 bases, J shed 4 bases, and the junction held 3 bases outside the gene matches. For the CDR3, the DNA is TGCAGTGCTAGTCCTAGCGGGAGGGCAGAGACCCAGTACTTC. Translated: CSASPSGRAETQYF.

This clone appeared many times. The rearrangement links TRBV6-6 to TRBJ2-3, with 8 bases identical to TRBD2. The CDR3 extends over 15 amino acids. Losses at the gene ends were 7 bases for V and 1 base for J; bases not matched to a gene: 7. Germline CDR1 and CDR2: MNHNY and SVGAGI (reference sequence). CDR3 sequence: CASTMERGRTDTQYF. CDR3 sequence (DNA): TGTGCCAGCACCATGGAGCGGGGGCGCACAGATACGCAGTATTTT.

The CDR3 here is CAILYGPGGKGGNQPQHF. The CDR3 region has the DNA TGTGCCATCCTTTACGGGCCAGGAGGGAAAGGTGGGAATCAGCCCCAGCATTTT. The chain employs TRBV10-3 and TRBJ1-5; D is unclear. Germline lookup yields CDR1 ENHRY and CDR2 SYGVKD. The CDR3 totals 18 residues. V was clipped by 8 bases and J by 4 bases, with 27 bases between them.

The rearrangement uses TRBV6-4 and TRBJ1-2, with 7 bases lining up with TRBD1. This CDR3 contains 14 residues. The V and J ends lost 6 bases and 7 bases, in that order; junction bases with no gene match: 11. CDR1 MRHNA and CDR2 SNTAGT come from the germline V gene. CDR3 residues: CASRTPDRAVGYTF. CDR3 DNA sequence: TGTGCCAGCAGGACTCCCGACAGGGCGGTTGGCTACACCTTC.

The V call is TRBV29-1, the J call TRBJ2-1; 8 bases line up with TRBD1. The CDR3 has 17 amino acids. Germline lookup yields CDR1 SQVTM and CDR2 ANQGSEA. Trimming removed 0 bases from V and 9 bases from J; junction bases left unmatched: 16. The DNA for the CDR3 is TGCAGCGTTGAAGATCGCAGGGGGCGACTTACTAACGGTGAGCAGTTCTTC. Translated: CSVEDRRGRLTNGEQFF.

The chain joins TRBV4-1 to TRBJ2-7, with D possibly matching TRBD1 (6 bases). The CDR3 is 14 residues long. Looked up from germline, CDR1 is MGHRA and CDR2 is YSYEKL. The V and J ends lost 2 bases and 4 bases respectively, with 12 bases between them. The CDR3 sequence is CASSQPFQGYEQYF. The CDR3, as DNA: TGCGCCAGCAGCCAACCCTTCCAGGGGTACGAGCAGTACTTC.